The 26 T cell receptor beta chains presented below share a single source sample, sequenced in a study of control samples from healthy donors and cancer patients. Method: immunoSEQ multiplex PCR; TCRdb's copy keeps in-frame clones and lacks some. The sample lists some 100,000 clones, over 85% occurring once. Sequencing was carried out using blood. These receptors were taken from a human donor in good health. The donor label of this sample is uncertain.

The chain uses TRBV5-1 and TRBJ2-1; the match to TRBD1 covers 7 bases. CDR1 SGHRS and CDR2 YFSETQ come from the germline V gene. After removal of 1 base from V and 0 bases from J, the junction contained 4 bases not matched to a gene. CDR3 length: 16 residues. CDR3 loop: CASSLIRDSSYNEQFF. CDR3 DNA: TGCGCCAGCAGCTTGATCCGGGACAGCTCCTACAATGAGCAGTTCTTC.

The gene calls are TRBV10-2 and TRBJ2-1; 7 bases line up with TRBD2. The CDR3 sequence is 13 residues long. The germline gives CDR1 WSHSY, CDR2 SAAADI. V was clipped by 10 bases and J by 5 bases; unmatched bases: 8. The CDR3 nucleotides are TGCGCCACCGAGCGCGGGGGACACAATGAGCAGTTCTTC. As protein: CATERGGHNEQFF.

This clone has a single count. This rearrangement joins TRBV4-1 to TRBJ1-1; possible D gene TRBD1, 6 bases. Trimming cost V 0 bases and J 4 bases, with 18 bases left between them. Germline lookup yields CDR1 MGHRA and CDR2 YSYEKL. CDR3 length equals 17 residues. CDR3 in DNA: TGCGCCAGCAGCCAAGAAAAAGACAGGTCGAGAGGCACTGAAGCTTTCTTT. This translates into CASSQEKDRSRGTEAFF.

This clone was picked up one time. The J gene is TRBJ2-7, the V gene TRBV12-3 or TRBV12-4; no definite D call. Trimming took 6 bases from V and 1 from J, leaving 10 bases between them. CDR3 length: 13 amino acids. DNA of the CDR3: TGTGCCAGCAGCCCTACCAGGTCCTACGAGCAGTACTTC. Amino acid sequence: CASSPTRSYEQYF.

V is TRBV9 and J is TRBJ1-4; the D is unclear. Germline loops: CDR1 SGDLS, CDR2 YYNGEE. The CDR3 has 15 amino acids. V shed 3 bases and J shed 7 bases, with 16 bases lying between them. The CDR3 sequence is CASSAGGTAGEKLFF. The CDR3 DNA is TGTGCCAGCAGCGCCGGCGGTACGGCTGGTGAAAAACTGTTTTTT.

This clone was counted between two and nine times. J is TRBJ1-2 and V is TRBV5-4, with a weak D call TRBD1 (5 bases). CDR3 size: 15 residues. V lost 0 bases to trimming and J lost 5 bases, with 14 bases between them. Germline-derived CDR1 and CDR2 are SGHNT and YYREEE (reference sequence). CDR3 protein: CASSLGQSGEYGYTF. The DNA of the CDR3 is TGTGCCAGCAGCTTGGGACAGTCGGGAGAGTATGGCTACACCTTC. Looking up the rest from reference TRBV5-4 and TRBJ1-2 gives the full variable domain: ETGVTQSPTHLIKTRGQQVTLRCSSQSGHNTVSWYQQALGQGPQFIFQYYREEENGRGNFPPRFSGLQFPNYSSELNVNALELDDSALYLCASSLGQSGEYGYTFGSGTRLTVV.

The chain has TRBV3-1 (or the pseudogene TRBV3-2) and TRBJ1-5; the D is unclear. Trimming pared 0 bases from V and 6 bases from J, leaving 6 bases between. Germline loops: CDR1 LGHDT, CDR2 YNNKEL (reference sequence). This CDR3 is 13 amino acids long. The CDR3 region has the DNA TGTGCCAGCAGCCAAGAGGGAAGTCAGCCCCAGCATTTT. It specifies CASSQEGSQPQHF.

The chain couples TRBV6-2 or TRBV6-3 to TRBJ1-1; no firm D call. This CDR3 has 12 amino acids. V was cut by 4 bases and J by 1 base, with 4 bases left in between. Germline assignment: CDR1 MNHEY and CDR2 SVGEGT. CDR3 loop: CASSLRNTEAFF. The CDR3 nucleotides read TGTGCCAGCAGTTTACGGAACACTGAAGCTTTCTTT.

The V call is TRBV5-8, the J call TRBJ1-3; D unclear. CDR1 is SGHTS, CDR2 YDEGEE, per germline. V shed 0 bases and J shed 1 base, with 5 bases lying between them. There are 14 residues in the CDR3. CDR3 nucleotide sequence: TGTGCCAGCAGCTTGGGCGGGTCTGGAAACACCATATATTTT. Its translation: CASSLGGSGNTIYF.

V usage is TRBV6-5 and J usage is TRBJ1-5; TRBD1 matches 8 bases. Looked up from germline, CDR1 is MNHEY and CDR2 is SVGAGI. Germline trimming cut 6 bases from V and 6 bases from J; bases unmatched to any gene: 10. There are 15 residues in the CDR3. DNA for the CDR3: TGTGCCAGCAGGGGAGGACAGGGAGAGAGTCAGCCCCAGCATTTT. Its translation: CASRGGQGESQPQHF.

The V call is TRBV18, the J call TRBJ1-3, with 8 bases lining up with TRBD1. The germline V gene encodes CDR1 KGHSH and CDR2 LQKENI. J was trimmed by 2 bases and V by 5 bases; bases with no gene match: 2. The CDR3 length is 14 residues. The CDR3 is CASSATGAGNTIYF. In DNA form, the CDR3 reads TGTGCCAGCTCAGCGACAGGGGCTGGAAACACCATATATTTT.

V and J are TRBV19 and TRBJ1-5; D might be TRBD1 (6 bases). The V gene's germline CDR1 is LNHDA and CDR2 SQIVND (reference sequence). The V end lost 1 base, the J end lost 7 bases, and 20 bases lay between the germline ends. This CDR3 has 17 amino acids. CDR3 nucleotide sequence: TGTGCCAGTAGTATAGTAGGCAGGGGCGCCTCATCACAGCCCCAGCATTTT. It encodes CASSIVGRGASSQPQHF.

CDR3 in amino acids: CASSSPGQGASEQYF. In nucleotides, the CDR3 is TGTGCCAGCAGTAGTCCGGGACAGGGGGCGTCCGAGCAGTACTTC. V gene TRBV25-1 combines with J gene TRBJ2-7; TRBD1 aligns across 12 bases. V shed 5 bases and J 6 bases; nucleotides not matched to a gene: 8. Germline V gene sequence: CDR1 MGHDK, CDR2 SYGVNS. CDR3 length: 15 amino acids.

CDR3 protein: CAGREYTEAFF. CDR3 nucleotides: TGTGCCGGCCGGGAGTACACTGAAGCTTTCTTT. The rearrangement joins TRBV30 to TRBJ1-1; D remains unclear. Trimming left V 8 bases short and J 3 bases short, with 10 bases between. Germline CDR1 and CDR2: GTSNPN and SVGIG (reference sequence). The length of the CDR3 is 11 residues. The whole variable domain, filled in from reference TRBV30 and TRBJ1-1, reads SQTIHQWPATLVQPVGSPLSLECTVEGTSNPNLYWYRQAAGRGLQLLFYSVGIGQISSEVPQNLSASRPQDRQFILSSKKLLLSDSGFYLCAGREYTEAFFGQGTRLTVV.

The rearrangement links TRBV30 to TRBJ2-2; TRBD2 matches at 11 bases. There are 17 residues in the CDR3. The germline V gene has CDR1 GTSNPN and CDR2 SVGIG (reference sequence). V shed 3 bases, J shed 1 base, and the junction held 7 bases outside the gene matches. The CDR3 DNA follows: TGTGCCTGGAGCCTATATGGACTAGCGGGGAACACCGGGGAGCTGTTTTTT. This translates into CAWSLYGLAGNTGELFF.

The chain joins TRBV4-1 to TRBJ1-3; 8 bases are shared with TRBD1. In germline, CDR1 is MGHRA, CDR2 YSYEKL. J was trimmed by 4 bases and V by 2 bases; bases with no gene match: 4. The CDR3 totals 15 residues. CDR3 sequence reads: CASSQTQGGGNTIYF. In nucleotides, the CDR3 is TGCGCCAGCAGCCAAACACAGGGGGGCGGAAACACCATATATTTT.

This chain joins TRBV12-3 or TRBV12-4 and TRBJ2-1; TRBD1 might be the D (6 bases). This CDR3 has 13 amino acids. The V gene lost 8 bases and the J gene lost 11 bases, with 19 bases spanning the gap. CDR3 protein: CASWGQGMFKQFF. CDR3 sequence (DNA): TGTGCCAGCTGGGGGCAGGGCATGTTCAAGCAGTTCTTC.

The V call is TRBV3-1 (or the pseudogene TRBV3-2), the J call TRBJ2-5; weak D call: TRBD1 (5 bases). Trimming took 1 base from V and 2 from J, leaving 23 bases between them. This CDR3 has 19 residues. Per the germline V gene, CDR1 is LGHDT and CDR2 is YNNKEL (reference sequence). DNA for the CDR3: TGTGCCAGCAGCCAAGCTAGATACCCTCTCAGGGTAAAGCAAGAGACCCAGTACTTC. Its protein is CASSQARYPLRVKQETQYF.

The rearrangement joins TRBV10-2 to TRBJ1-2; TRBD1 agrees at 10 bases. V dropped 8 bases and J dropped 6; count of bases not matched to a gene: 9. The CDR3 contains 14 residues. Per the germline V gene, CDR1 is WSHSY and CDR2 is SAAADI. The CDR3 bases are TGCGCCAGCCGTTCCGGGACAGGGGCCGATGGCTACACCTTC. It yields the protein CASRSGTGADGYTF.

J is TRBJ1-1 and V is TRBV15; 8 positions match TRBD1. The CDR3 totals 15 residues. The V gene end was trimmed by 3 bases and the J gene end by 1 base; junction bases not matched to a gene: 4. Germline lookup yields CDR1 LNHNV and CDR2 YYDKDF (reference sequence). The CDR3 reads CATSSTGTGNTEAFF. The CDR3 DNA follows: TGTGCCACCAGCAGCACCGGGACAGGGAACACTGAAGCTTTCTTT.

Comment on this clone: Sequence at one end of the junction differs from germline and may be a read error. The CDR3 sequence: CARSGGGTGVSEQFF. CDR3 bases: TGTGCCCGCAGTGGGGGGGGGACAGGGGTCAGTGAGCAGTTCTTC. The chain uses TRBV27 and TRBJ2-1, with TRBD1 matching over 10 bases. The CDR3 has 15 residues. From germline, CDR1 is MNHEY and CDR2 SMNVEV (reference sequence).

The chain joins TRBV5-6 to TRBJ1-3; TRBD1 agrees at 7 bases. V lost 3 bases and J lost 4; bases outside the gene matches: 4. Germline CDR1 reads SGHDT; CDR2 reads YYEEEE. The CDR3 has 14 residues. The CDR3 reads CASSYGTAGNTIYF. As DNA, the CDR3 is TGTGCCAGCAGCTATGGGACAGCCGGAAACACCATATATTTT.

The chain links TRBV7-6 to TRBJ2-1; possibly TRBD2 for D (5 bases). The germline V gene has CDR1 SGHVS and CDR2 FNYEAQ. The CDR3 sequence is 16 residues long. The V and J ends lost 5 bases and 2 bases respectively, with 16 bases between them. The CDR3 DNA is TGTGCCAGCAGCACCTCCCTTGGACTTACCTACAATGAGCAGTTCTTC. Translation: CASSTSLGLTYNEQFF.

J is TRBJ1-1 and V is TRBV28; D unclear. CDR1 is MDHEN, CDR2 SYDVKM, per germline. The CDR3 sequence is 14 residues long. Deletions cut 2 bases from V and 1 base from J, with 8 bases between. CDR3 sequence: CASSLGYGNTEAFF. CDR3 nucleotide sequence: TGTGCCAGCAGTTTAGGCTACGGGAACACTGAAGCTTTCTTT.

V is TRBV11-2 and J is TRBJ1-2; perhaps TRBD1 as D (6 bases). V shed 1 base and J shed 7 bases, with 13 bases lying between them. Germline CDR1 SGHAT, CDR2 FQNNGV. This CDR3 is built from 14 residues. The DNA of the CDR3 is TGTGCCAGCAGCTTAGCGCCGCAGGGGTCTGGCTACACCTTC. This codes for CASSLAPQGSGYTF. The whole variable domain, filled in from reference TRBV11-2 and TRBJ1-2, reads EAGVAQSPRYKIIEKRQSVAFWCNPISGHATLYWYQQILGQGPKLLIQFQNNGVVDDSQLPKDRFSAERLKGVDSTLKIQPAKLEDSAVYLCASSLAPQGSGYTFGSGTRLTVV.

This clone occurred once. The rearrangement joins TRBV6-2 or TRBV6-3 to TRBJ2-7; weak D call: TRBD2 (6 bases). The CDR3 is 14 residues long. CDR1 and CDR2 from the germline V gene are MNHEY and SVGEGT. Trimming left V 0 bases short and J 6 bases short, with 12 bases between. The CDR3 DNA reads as TGTGCCAGCAGTTACTCGAGAGGAGGGCGCGAGCAGTACGTC. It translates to CASSYSRGGREQYV.